A selection of T cell receptor beta chains follows, all from one sample in a study of blood T cell repertoires in COVID-19. The protocol was immunoSEQ multiplex PCR, while the TCRdb copy is restricted to in-frame clones and leaves out a portion. The data contain 200,000 to 250,000 clones, approximately 91% of them singletons. The sequenced sample consisted of peripheral blood. The receptors here all came from a woman aged 55-69 years with acute or convalescent COVID-19. Each CDR3 is given with its conserved first and last residue. The D gene is left open where the match is weak. The size of a clone is reported for some rows only, either as once, few or many, or as a class for expanded clones.

j_call v_call d_call clone_size cdr3_nt cdr3_aa
TRBJ1-2 TRBV18 NA NA TGTGCCAGCTCACCGGAGGAAGACTATGGCTACACCTTC CASSPEEDYGYTF
TRBJ2-3 TRBV19 NA NA TGTGCCAGTAGTATAGCGGGAGCCGACACAGATACGCAGTATTTT CASSIAGADTDTQYF
TRBJ2-7 TRBV7-9 NA NA TGTGCCAGCAGCCCTTGGACGGAGGCCTACGAGCAGTACTTC CASSPWTEAYEQYF
TRBJ2-2 TRBV28 TRBD2 NA TGTGCCAGCAGAGACAGGGGACTAGCGGGGACCACCGGGGAGCTGTTTTTT CASRDRGLAGTTGELFF
TRBJ2-3 TRBV5-1 NA NA TGCGCCAGCAGCTCGGAGCGGAGAAACACAGATACGCAGTATTTT CASSSERRNTDTQYF
TRBJ1-5 TRBV6-2/TRBV6-3 TRBD1 NA TGTGCCAGCAGTGGGGGACAGAACAATCAGCCCCAGCATTTT CASSGGQNNQPQHF
TRBJ2-5 TRBV6-5 NA NA TGTGCCAGCAGTTACCGAGAGACCCAGTACTTC CASSYRETQYF
TRBJ1-2 TRBV6-5 NA NA TGTGCCAGCAGTTACGGGGCGCTGGACGGCTACACCTTC CASSYGALDGYTF
TRBJ1-2 TRBV7-9 NA NA TGTGCCAGCAGCTCCGATGGACAGTACTATGGCTACACCTTC CASSSDGQYYGYTF
TRBJ1-5 TRBV19 NA NA TGTGCCAGTAGTCCAACGCGCCCCAATCAGCCCCAGCATTTT CASSPTRPNQPQHF
TRBJ1-5 TRBV5-8 NA NA TGTGCCAGCAGCTTGAGAGGTTTTAGCAATCAGCCCCAGCATTTT CASSLRGFSNQPQHF
TRBJ2-3 TRBV29-1 TRBD2 NA TGCAGCGCTGGGGGGGGACTAGCGGACACAGATACGCAGTATTTT CSAGGGLADTDTQYF
TRBJ2-3 TRBV7-2 NA NA TGTGCCAGCATCCCGACTAGTGGGAGATTTGATACGCAGTATTTT CASIPTSGRFDTQYF
TRBJ2-1 TRBV30 NA NA TGTGCCTGGAGTGCCGGGAGTAATGAGCAGTTCTTC CAWSAGSNEQFF
TRBJ2-2 TRBV5-1 TRBD1 NA TGCGCCAGCAGCCTACCCCCCGGGACAGGGGGCACCGGGGAGCTGTTTTTT CASSLPPGTGGTGELFF
TRBJ1-6 TRBV6-2/TRBV6-3 NA NA TGTGCCAGCAGTTACGGGAGCTCCTATAATTCACCCCTCCACTTT CASSYGSSYNSPLHF
TRBJ1-4 TRBV7-2 TRBD1 once TGTGCCAGCAGACTTGCCGGGACAGACAATGAAAAACTGTTTTTT CASRLAGTDNEKLFF
TRBJ1-2 TRBV24-1 TRBD1 NA TGTGCCACCCGGCGTCAAGACAGGGTGGCTAACAGAGCTCTGGACTATGGCTACACCTTC CATRRQDRVANRALDYGYTF
TRBJ2-6 TRBV30 NA NA TGTGCCTGGAATCAGGCCTACTCTGGGGCCAACGTCCTGACTTTC CAWNQAYSGANVLTF
TRBJ2-7 TRBV12-3/TRBV12-4 TRBD1 NA TGTGCCAGCAGGCGACAGGGGACCTACGAGCAGTACTTC CASRRQGTYEQYF
TRBJ2-6 TRBV5-4 NA few TGTGCCAGCAGCTTTACAGGGACCTCTGGGGCCAACGTCCTGACTTTC CASSFTGTSGANVLTF
TRBJ1-1 TRBV18 TRBD1 NA TGTGCCAGCTCACCCGACAGGGGGCCAGGGACTGAAGCTTTCTTT CASSPDRGPGTEAFF
TRBJ2-5 TRBV3-1/TRBV3-2 TRBD2 NA TGTGCCAGCAGCCTTAGGACTAGCCTGGAGACCCAGTACTTC CASSLRTSLETQYF
TRBJ2-3 TRBV15 TRBD2 NA TGTGCCACCAGCCCACCCGGGGGCGGGAGGGATACGCAGTATTTT CATSPPGGGRDTQYF
TRBJ2-2 TRBV7-9 NA NA TGTGCCAGCAGCTTAGTTGTTCATTCGGGCACCGGGGAGCTGTTTTTT CASSLVVHSGTGELFF
TRBJ2-7 TRBV10-2 TRBD2 NA TGCGCCAGCAGTGAATTAGCGGGGCCATACGAGCAGTACTTC CASSELAGPYEQYF
TRBJ1-6 TRBV28 TRBD1 NA TGTGCCAGCAGGGGCGGGACAGGGAAATCACAATCACCCCTCCACTTT CASRGGTGKSQSPLHF
TRBJ1-3 TRBV6-5 TRBD1 NA TGTGCCAGCAGCGGAGACAGGGCCAGGACCATATATTTT CASSGDRARTIYF
TRBJ2-1 TRBV7-2 TRBD1 NA TGTGCCAGCAGCTTAGGGACAGGTCCCTTCCAGGGTGAGCAGTTCTTC CASSLGTGPFQGEQFF
TRBJ2-5 TRBV7-6 NA NA TGTGCCAGCAGCTTACAGTACCAAGAGACCCAGTACTTC CASSLQYQETQYF
TRBJ2-2 TRBV30 TRBD2 NA TGTGCTTCTCAAAGCGGGAGCGGGAACACCGGGGAGCTGTTTTTT CASQSGSGNTGELFF
TRBJ2-5 TRBV30 TRBD2 once TGTGCCTGGAGTGCAGGCGGGGGTTTGGAGACCCAGTACTTC CAWSAGGGLETQYF
TRBJ2-2 TRBV30 TRBD1 NA TGTGCCTGGCGACAGGGGTTCGGTGGGGAGCTGTTTTTT CAWRQGFGGELFF
TRBJ1-6 TRBV6-4 TRBD1 once TGTGCCAGCAGTGCGACAGGGGGAGATAATTCACCCCTCCACTTT CASSATGGDNSPLHF
TRBJ1-4 TRBV6-5 NA NA TGTGCAGCGAAAAAATACTCTGATCTTAATGAAAAACTGTTTTTT CAAKKYSDLNEKLFF
TRBJ2-2 TRBV10-2 NA few TGCGCCAGCAGTGAGGGCCAGGGAGGCACCGGGGAGCTGTTTTTT CASSEGQGGTGELFF
TRBJ2-5 TRBV7-2 NA NA TGTGCCAGCAGCGCAATCGGGACTGATGATATGGAGACCCAGTACTTC CASSAIGTDDMETQYF
TRBJ1-4 TRBV6-6 TRBD1 NA TGTGCCAGCAGTCGGCGGGACAGGGGAGGGGCAACTAATGAAAAACTGTTTTTT CASSRRDRGGATNEKLFF
TRBJ1-4 TRBV5-1 NA NA TGCGCCAGCAGCTTGGATGTCGGTCCGAGGTATGAAAAACTGTTTTTT CASSLDVGPRYEKLFF
TRBJ1-1 TRBV19 TRBD1 NA TGTGCCAGTAGTGTGACAGGGGTGAACACTGAAGCTTTCTTT CASSVTGVNTEAFF
TRBJ2-2 TRBV6-5 TRBD2 NA TGTGCCAGCATTCCTCCGGGACTAGTAGCCGGGGAGCTGTTTTTT CASIPPGLVAGELFF
TRBJ1-3 TRBV4-1 NA NA TGCGCCAGCAGGACGTCCAGGGGATCTGGAAACACCATATATTTT CASRTSRGSGNTIYF
TRBJ1-6 TRBV28 TRBD1 NA TGTGCCAGCAGTTTATTTGCAGGGGGGTATAATTCACCCCTCCACTTT CASSLFAGGYNSPLHF
TRBJ2-5 TRBV5-4 NA NA TGTGCCAGCAGCTTGGGGCAGATTATACAGACCCAGTACTTC CASSLGQIIQTQYF
TRBJ1-2 TRBV6-5 NA NA TGTGCCAGCATGGCAACGGAGACCAACTATGGCTACACCTTC CASMATETNYGYTF
TRBJ1-4 TRBV5-3 NA NA TGTGCCAGAAGCTTCGACAGGAATGAGGCAACTAATGAAAAACTGTTTTTT CARSFDRNEATNEKLFF
TRBJ1-3 TRBV28 NA NA TGTGCCAGCATAGACAGGAGTCCAGGAAACACCATATATTTT CASIDRSPGNTIYF